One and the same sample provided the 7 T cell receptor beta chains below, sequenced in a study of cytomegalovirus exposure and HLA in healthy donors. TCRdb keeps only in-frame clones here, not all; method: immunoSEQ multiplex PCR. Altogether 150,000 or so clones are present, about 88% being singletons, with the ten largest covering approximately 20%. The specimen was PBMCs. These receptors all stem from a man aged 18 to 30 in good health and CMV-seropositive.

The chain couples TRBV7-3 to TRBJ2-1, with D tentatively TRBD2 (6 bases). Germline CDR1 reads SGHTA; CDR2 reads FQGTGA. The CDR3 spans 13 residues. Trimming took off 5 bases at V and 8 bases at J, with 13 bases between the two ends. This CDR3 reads CASSPAASDEQFF. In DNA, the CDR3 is TGTGCCAGCAGCCCCGCGGCTAGCGATGAGCAGTTCTTC.

CDR3 protein: CASSLQIAGHEQYF. In DNA form, the CDR3 reads TGTGCCAGCAGCCTCCAGATTGCGGGTCACGAGCAGTACTTC. The chain combines TRBV14 with TRBJ2-7; D may be TRBD2 (5 bases). The germline V gene encodes CDR1 SGHDN and CDR2 FVKESK. Trimming pared 4 bases from V and 5 bases from J, leaving 15 bases between. CDR3 size: 14 residues.

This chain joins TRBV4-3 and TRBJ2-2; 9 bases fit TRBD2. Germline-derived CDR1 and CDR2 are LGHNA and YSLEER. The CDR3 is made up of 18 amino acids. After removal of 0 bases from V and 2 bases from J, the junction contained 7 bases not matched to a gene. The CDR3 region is CASSQEIGGRGNTGELFF. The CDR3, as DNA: TGCGCCAGCAGCCAAGAGATCGGCGGGAGGGGTAACACCGGGGAGCTGTTTTTT.

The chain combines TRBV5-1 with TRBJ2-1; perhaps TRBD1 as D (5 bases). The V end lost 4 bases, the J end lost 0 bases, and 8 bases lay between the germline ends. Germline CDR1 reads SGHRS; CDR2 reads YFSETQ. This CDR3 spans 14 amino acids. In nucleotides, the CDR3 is TGCGCCAGCAGCCAAGGGGACTCCTACAATGAGCAGTTCTTC. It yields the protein CASSQGDSYNEQFF. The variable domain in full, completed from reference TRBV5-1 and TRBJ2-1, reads KAGVTQTPRYLIKTRGQQVTLSCSPISGHRSVSWYQQTPGQGLQFLFEYFSETQRNKGNFPGRFSGRQFSNSRSEMNVSTLELGDSALYLCASSQGDSYNEQFFGPGTRLTVL.

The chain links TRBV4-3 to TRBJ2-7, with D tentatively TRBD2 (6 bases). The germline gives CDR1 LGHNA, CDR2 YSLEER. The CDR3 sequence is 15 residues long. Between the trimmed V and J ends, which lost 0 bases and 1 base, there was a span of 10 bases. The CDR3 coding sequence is TGCGCCAGCAGCCAAGAGGGGGGTTATTCCTACGAGCAGTACTTC. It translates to CASSQEGGYSYEQYF.

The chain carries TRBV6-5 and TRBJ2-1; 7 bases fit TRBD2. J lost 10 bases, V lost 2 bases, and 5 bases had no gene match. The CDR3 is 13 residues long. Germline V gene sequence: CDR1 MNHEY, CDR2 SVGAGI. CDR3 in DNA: TGTGCCAGCAGTTACGTCGGGGAGGGGGAGCAGTTCTTC. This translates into CASSYVGEGEQFF.

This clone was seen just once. The CDR3 bases are TGTGCCAGCAGTAACAGGGGTTCCTCTGGAAACACCATATATTTT. It encodes CASSNRGSSGNTIYF. The chain employs TRBV27 and TRBJ1-3; 7 bases agree with TRBD1. This CDR3 is 15 amino acids long. J was trimmed by 0 bases and V by 5 bases; bases with no gene match: 4. The V gene's germline CDR1 is MNHEY and CDR2 SMNVEV (reference sequence).